This T cell receptor (beta chain) was identified during a study of metastatic and nonmetastatic thyroid tumors. Study-wide findings and caveats: The study reportedly found significantly higher TCR beta diversity in malignant thyroid tumors than benign nodules, in blood and tumor.

Thyroid surgery was performed in patients who had received no treatment beforehand. TCRdb re-clonotyped the PCR reads through MiXCR. The table has roughly 6,400 clones, roughly a third seen once. CDR1 is MNHEY and CDR2 is SVGEGT in the germline V gene. V was cut by 5 bases and J by 2 bases, with 9 bases left in between. The CDR3 totals 13 residues. This clone was counted between two and nine times. Antigen unknown. The rearrangement joins TRBV6-2 or TRBV6-3 to TRBJ2-5; D unclear. Material for sequencing was tumor tissue. This receptor was obtained from a female donor with papillary thyroid cancer or a benign thyroid nodule (not recorded which). Some clones in this sample may be carry-over from other donors' samples. CDR3 bases: TGTGCCAGCAGTGGCTGGCCTCAAGAGACCCAGTACTTC. Translation gives CASSGWPQETQYF.